This T cell receptor (beta chain) was retrieved from a study of vaccination and CD4 T cells after COVID-19. About the study: Convalescent cases comprised under ten mild and one severe, all SARS-CoV-2 positive by nasal swab PCR.

Noted treatment: approximately 9-day PBMC culture with coronavirus spike peptide pools or control peptides (ViraFEST assay). Cultured CD4+ T cells had their DNA profiled by the Oncomine TCR Beta short-read assay. TCRdb itself ran the PCR reads through MiXCR, one entry per CDR3 protein. The table has about 15,000 distinct CDR3 sequences, 30% seen once. This clonotype showed up just a few times. The antigen remains unidentified. There are 13 residues in the CDR3. V lost 2 bases and J lost 10, with 9 bases in between. Germline V gives CDR1 LNHDA, CDR2 SQIVND (reference sequence). The chain has TRBV19 and TRBJ1-6; D remains unclear. This clonotype was sampled from a human donor with COVID-19. Material for sequencing was cultured CD4+ T cells from blood. Here the CDR3 DNA reads TGTGCCAGTAGTATATATGGGGAGTCACCCCTCCACTTT. It is translated as CASSIYGESPLHF.